The present entry profiles one TCR beta chain with its context. No cognate antigen has been identified for it. No quality values exist for individual bases; no much larger clone is one base distant. The immunoSEQ Assay, a bias-controlled multiplex PCR, was used to amplify TCRbeta CDR3 regions from genomic DNA. The source study handled its data this way. The number of nucleated cells in each sample was estimated from the amplification of reference gene primers within the assay. To quantify the absolute abundance of each unique TCRbeta CDR3 rearrangement, sequence reads were collapsed and filtered. For each sample, productive Simpson clonality was calculated as the square root of Simpson's diversity index over productive rearrangements. This is the immuneACCESS table as TCRdb keeps it, with only in-frame sequences that have V and J called. A part of the clones is gone; compared with another copy, unresolved V genes explain less than half, and the rest is unexplained. Clonal size and the V and J genes are those of that table, whereas D and trimming came from the DNA. The sample profile shows about 300,000 clones; about 87% of them were found once. The ten largest clones add up to around 5.8% of the sample.

Its CDR3 holds 14 amino acids, cysteine through phenylalanine. Only CDR3 DNA remains: 42 bases, in frame from the first base. Germline trimming: 6 bases from V, 6 bases from J; junction bases outside gene matches: 7. Looking up the germline V gene (reference sequence) yields CDR1 LNHDA and CDR2 SQIVND. One collaborating source in Seattle enrolled patients while the patients were actively infected and followed the patients over time throughout the course of disease. The collaborating institutions used their own protocols to collect whole blood in K2EDTA tubes. For TCRbeta analysis, collaborators shipped samples as frozen whole blood, isolated PBMCs, or DNA extracted from either of those sample types. This sample was taken from a study of blood T cell repertoires in COVID-19 (dated by TCRdb to about 2020). The study in broad terms: Samples from collaborators originated in the United States, Italy and Spain and spanned both the acute and convalescent phases of COVID-19. Sample metadata almost always included a de-identified subject ID, COVID-19 status, age in years and sex. A freely available public database, intended as a resource for researchers studying the immune response to SARS-CoV-2, is where the repertoires were released. The prospective study material was composed of cDNA or gDNA derived from T cells, B-cell-depleted T cells, or PBMCs. Where HLA class I and class II types were available, the types were taken from metadata supplied by the sample provider, not from assay-based typing. Subjects who had been exposed to COVID-19, were actively infected with it, or had recovered from it provided the deeply sampled blood TCRbeta repertoires that made up the dataset. Samples were obtained from the ongoing ImmuneRACE study (first 160 participants) and from some 1,300 subjects provided by 6 global collaborators. What the work shows at the level of the full study, not this receptor alone: The amount of clinical and demographic metadata varied by source and participant and was provided uncurated.

This TCR was recovered from a woman between 50 and 59 years old with COVID-19, enrolled during active disease. Source material: peripheral blood. The rearranged segments are TRBV19 and TRBJ2-1, and 8 junctional nucleotides match TRBD2. CDR3 region: CASRWTSSANEQFF. The DNA sequence reads TGTGCCAGTAGGTGGACTAGCAGCGCCAATGAGCAGTTCTTC.